This TCR beta chain was obtained from a study of blood T cells in healthy people across ages. In its sample, this clonotype was seen a few times. The second PCR ran about 6 to 12 cycles with a sample-barcoded 5' primer and J-beta primers. TCRdb re-derived calls from the 5' RACE reads in MiXCR, one entry per CDR3 protein. The sample has some 900,000 distinct CDR3 sequences, around 48% seen once. Trimming removed 7 bases from V and 6 bases from J, with 16 bases in between. Germline CDR1 reads MDHEN; CDR2 reads SYDVKM. This CDR3 contains 13 residues. The origin of this receptor is a man aged 25 to 40 in good health. The chain joins TRBV28 to TRBJ2-7; possible D gene TRBD2, 5 bases. The sequenced material came from blood. The CDR3 here is CASKLRGSGEQYF. Written as DNA, the CDR3 is TGTGCCAGCAAATTGAGAGGGTCCGGCGAGCAGTACTTC. Full variable domain (remainder filled in from reference TRBV28 and TRBJ2-7): DVKVTQSSRYLVKRTGEKVFLECVQDMDHENMFWYRQDPGLGLRLIYFSYDVKMKEKGDIPEGYSVSREKKERFSLILESASTNQTSMYLCASKLRGSGEQYFGPGTRLTVT.